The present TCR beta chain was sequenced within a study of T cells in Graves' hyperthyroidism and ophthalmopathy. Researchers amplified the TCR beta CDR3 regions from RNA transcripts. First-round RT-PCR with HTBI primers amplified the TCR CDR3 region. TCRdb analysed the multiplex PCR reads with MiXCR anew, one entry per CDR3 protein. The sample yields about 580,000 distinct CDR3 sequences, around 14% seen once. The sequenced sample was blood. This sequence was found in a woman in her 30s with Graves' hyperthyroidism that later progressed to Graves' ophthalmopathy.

This chain's CDR3 is CASAAYLAEAFF. The CDR3 DNA is TGTGCCAGCGCAGCTTATCTGGCTGAAGCTTTCTTT. This chain uses TRBV11-3 with TRBJ1-1; D is unresolved. Germline V gene data show CDR1 as SGHNT and CDR2 as YENEEA. V dropped 8 bases and J dropped 6 bases, with 13 bases sitting between them. This CDR3 is built from 12 residues.